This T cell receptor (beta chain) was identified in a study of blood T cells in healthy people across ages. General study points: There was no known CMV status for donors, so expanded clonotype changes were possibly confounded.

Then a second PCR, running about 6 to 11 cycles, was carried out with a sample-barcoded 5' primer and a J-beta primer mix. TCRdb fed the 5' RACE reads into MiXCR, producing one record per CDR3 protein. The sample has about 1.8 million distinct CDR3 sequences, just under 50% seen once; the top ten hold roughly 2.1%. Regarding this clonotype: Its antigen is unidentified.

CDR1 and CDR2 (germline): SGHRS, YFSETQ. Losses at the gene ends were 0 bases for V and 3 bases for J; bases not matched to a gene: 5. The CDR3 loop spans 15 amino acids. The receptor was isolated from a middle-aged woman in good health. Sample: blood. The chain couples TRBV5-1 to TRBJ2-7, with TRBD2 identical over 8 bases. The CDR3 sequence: CASSLVTSGIYEQYF. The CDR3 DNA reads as TGCGCCAGCAGCTTGGTTACTAGCGGAATCTACGAGCAGTACTTC.